These T cell receptor beta chains were read from a single sample in a study of T cell repertoires in cytomegalovirus infection. TCRdb re-called the reads through MiXCR, storing one row per CDR3 protein. The data contain a few hundred thousand distinct CDR3 sequences, 33% of them singletons. Their antigens remain unidentified. The sample in question was cultured PBMCs, obtained from culture after CMV antigen stimulation. The receptors stem from a human donor in good health (CMV status not recorded). Some clones in this sample may be carry-over from other donors' samples. CDR3s include the opening cysteine and the closing phenylalanine or tryptophan. Each record gives: V gene, D gene, J gene, clone size, CDR3 protein, CDR3 DNA. The D gene is left open where the match is weak. Some rows have no size entry. The others give once, few or many, or a class for an expanded clone.

v_gene: TRBV19
d_gene: .
j_gene: TRBJ1-5
abundance: .
CDR3aa: CASSPRSYNQPQHF
CDR3nt: TGTGCCAGTAGTCCAAGGAGCTACAATCAGCCCCAGCATTTT

v_gene: TRBV14
d_gene: .
j_gene: TRBJ1-3
abundance: .
CDR3aa: CASSQDLSGNTIYF
CDR3nt: TGTGCCAGCAGCCAAGATCTATCTGGAAACACCATATATTTT

v_gene: TRBV7-8
d_gene: .
j_gene: TRBJ2-1
abundance: few
CDR3aa: CASSLVSSSEQFF
CDR3nt: TGTGCCAGCAGCTTAGTCTCTAGCAGTGAGCAGTTCTTC

v_gene: TRBV6-6
d_gene: .
j_gene: TRBJ2-4
abundance: .
CDR3aa: CASSYPRDGQNIQYF
CDR3nt: TGTGCCAGCAGTTACCCCCGGGACGGACAAAACATTCAGTACTTC

v_gene: TRBV27
d_gene: TRBD2
j_gene: TRBJ2-5
abundance: .
CDR3aa: CASRLLAGGQETQYF
CDR3nt: TGTGCCAGCAGACTGCTAGCGGGAGGGCAGGAGACCCAGTACTTC

v_gene: TRBV5-4
d_gene: TRBD1
j_gene: TRBJ2-3
abundance: .
CDR3aa: CASSFLTGPLDTQYF
CDR3nt: TGTGCCAGCAGCTTTCTGACAGGGCCCCTGGATACGCAGTATTTT

v_gene: TRBV4-1
d_gene: .
j_gene: TRBJ1-1
abundance: .
CDR3aa: CASSQAGDIEAFF
CDR3nt: TGCGCCAGCAGCCAAGCCGGGGACATCGAAGCTTTCTTT

v_gene: TRBV23-1
d_gene: TRBD1
j_gene: TRBJ2-3
abundance: few
CDR3aa: CASSQSPPRGRGDTQYF
CDR3nt: TGCGCCAGCAGTCAATCGCCCCCCAGGGGGCGAGGAGATACGCAGTATTTT

v_gene: TRBV5-5
d_gene: .
j_gene: TRBJ2-1
abundance: once
CDR3aa: CASSSSTRSRENEQFF
CDR3nt: TGTGCCAGCAGCTCCTCAACTAGGAGCAGGGAAAATGAGCAGTTCTTC

v_gene: TRBV19
d_gene: .
j_gene: TRBJ1-5
abundance: many
CDR3aa: CASLPQLGSGGNQPQHF
CDR3nt: TGTGCCAGTCTTCCCCAACTCGGTTCGGGGGGCAATCAGCCCCAGCATTTT

v_gene: TRBV6-5
d_gene: TRBD2
j_gene: TRBJ2-7
abundance: .
CDR3aa: CASSYSGTSGRLVQYF
CDR3nt: TGTGCCAGCAGTTACTCGGGGACTAGCGGGAGGTTGGTGCAGTACTTC

v_gene: TRBV4-1
d_gene: TRBD2
j_gene: TRBJ2-1
abundance: many
CDR3aa: CASSQNPGTTEREQFF
CDR3nt: TGCGCCAGCAGCCAAAACCCCGGGACTACCGAGAGAGAGCAGTTCTTC

v_gene: TRBV11-2
d_gene: TRBD1
j_gene: TRBJ1-2
abundance: few
CDR3aa: CASRQTGTAYGYTF
CDR3nt: TGTGCCAGCAGACAGACCGGGACAGCCTATGGCTACACCTTC

v_gene: TRBV7-2
d_gene: .
j_gene: TRBJ2-5
abundance: many
CDR3aa: CASSLDGRAVKTQYF
CDR3nt: TGTGCCAGCAGCTTAGATGGAAGGGCGGTAAAGACCCAGTACTTC

v_gene: TRBV4-3
d_gene: TRBD2
j_gene: TRBJ2-2
abundance: few
CDR3aa: CASSQDPGGPVLTTGELFF
CDR3nt: TGCGCCAGCAGCCAAGATCCGGGAGGGCCAGTATTAACGACCGGGGAGCTGTTTTTT

v_gene: TRBV19
d_gene: .
j_gene: TRBJ1-1
abundance: .
CDR3aa: CAPIGGKNTEAFF
CDR3nt: TGTGCCCCCATAGGGGGGAAGAACACTGAAGCTTTCTTT

v_gene: TRBV11-1
d_gene: .
j_gene: TRBJ2-7
abundance: few
CDR3aa: CASSPGKRAYEQYF
CDR3nt: TGTGCCAGCAGCCCCGGGAAGCGGGCCTACGAGCAGTACTTC

v_gene: TRBV28
d_gene: TRBD2
j_gene: TRBJ2-1
abundance: .
CDR3aa: CASSYSPRSSGSRYHEQFF
CDR3nt: TGTGCCAGCAGTTATTCCCCAAGAAGTAGCGGGTCCCGCTACCATGAGCAGTTCTTC

v_gene: TRBV29-1
d_gene: TRBD2
j_gene: TRBJ2-1
abundance: .
CDR3aa: CSVNGTNAPGRGNEQFF
CDR3nt: TGCAGCGTTAATGGGACTAACGCCCCAGGAAGAGGCAATGAGCAGTTCTTC

v_gene: TRBV7-8
d_gene: .
j_gene: TRBJ2-1
abundance: .
CDR3aa: CASSSGRSIEQFF
CDR3nt: TGTGCCAGCAGCTCGGGACGGTCCATTGAGCAGTTCTTC

v_gene: TRBV6-5
d_gene: .
j_gene: TRBJ1-5
abundance: .
CDR3aa: CASSPLIGNQPQHF
CDR3nt: TGTGCCAGCAGTCCCCTTATAGGCAATCAGCCCCAGCATTTT

v_gene: TRBV4-1
d_gene: .
j_gene: TRBJ2-1
abundance: .
CDR3aa: CASSQVLRERYNEQFF
CDR3nt: TGCGCCAGCAGCCAAGTTTTGAGGGAGAGGTACAATGAGCAGTTCTTC

v_gene: TRBV7-2
d_gene: .
j_gene: TRBJ2-3
abundance: few
CDR3aa: CASSTRQTTDTQYF
CDR3nt: TGTGCCAGCAGCACTCGACAAACCACAGATACGCAGTATTTT

v_gene: TRBV19
d_gene: TRBD1
j_gene: TRBJ2-3
abundance: .
CDR3aa: CASTAAGGYTDTQYF
CDR3nt: TGTGCCAGTACGGCGGCAGGGGGATACACAGATACGCAGTATTTT

v_gene: TRBV6-1
d_gene: .
j_gene: TRBJ2-7
abundance: few
CDR3aa: CASSEVRGSNYEQYF
CDR3nt: TGTGCCAGCAGTGAAGTTCGGGGTTCAAACTACGAGCAGTACTTC

v_gene: TRBV7-3
d_gene: .
j_gene: TRBJ2-5
abundance: few
CDR3aa: CASSLYGGQETQYF
CDR3nt: TGTGCCAGCAGCTTATATGGCGGGCAAGAGACCCAGTACTTC

v_gene: TRBV28
d_gene: .
j_gene: TRBJ1-5
abundance: .
CDR3aa: CASRTWGGESNQPQHF
CDR3nt: TGTGCCAGCAGAACCTGGGGTGGGGAAAGCAATCAGCCCCAGCATTTT

v_gene: TRBV6-6
d_gene: .
j_gene: TRBJ1-4
abundance: .
CDR3aa: CASSYSGTFNEKLFF
CDR3nt: TGTGCCAGCAGTTACTCTGGGACCTTTAATGAAAAACTGTTTTTT